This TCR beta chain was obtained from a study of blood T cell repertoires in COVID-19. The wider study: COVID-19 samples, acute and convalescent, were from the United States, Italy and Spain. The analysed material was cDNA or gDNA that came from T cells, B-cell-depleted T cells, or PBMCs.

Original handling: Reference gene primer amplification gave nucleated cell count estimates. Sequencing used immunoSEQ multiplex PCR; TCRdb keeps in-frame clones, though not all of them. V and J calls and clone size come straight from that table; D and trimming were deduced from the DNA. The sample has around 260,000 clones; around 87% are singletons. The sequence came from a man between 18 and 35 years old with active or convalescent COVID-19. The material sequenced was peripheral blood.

The CDR3 DNA reads TGCGCCAGCAGCTTACCCCAGGGCGCTTCGAACACTGAAGCTTTCTTT. Its translation is CASSLPQGASNTEAFF. The chain couples TRBV4-1 to TRBJ1-1; D is perhaps TRBD1 (5 bases). Germline V CDR1 and CDR2: MGHRA, YSYEKL. The germline V and J ends were trimmed by 5 bases and 1 base, with 17 bases remaining between them. CDR3 size: 16 residues.